One T cell receptor beta chain is described in this entry. This sample was included in a study of blood T cell repertoires in COVID-19. In the study overall: COVID-19 samples from acute and convalescent phases originated in the United States, Italy and Spain.

V trimming: 3 bases; J trimming: 3 bases; junction bases outside the gene matches: 4. The CDR3 has 15 amino acids. Germline V gives CDR1 KGHSH, CDR2 LQKENI. Original data processing: Amplification from reference gene primers served as the basis for estimated nucleated cell counts. Data came from immunoSEQ multiplex PCR; TCRdb stores just in-frame clones and leaves some out. Clonal size and the V and J genes are those of that table, whereas D and trimming came from the DNA. The sample has some 160,000 clones, around 83% seen once. This sequence was found in a woman aged 70-85 years who had recovered from COVID-19. Specimen: peripheral blood. This sequence joins TRBV18 and TRBJ2-3; TRBD2 matches at 9 bases. The CDR3 DNA is TGTGCCAGCTCACCGGCGGGGGGGAGGACAGATACGCAGTATTTT. Protein product: CASSPAGGRTDTQYF.